The table lists the clone carrying this TCR beta chain with a count of one. The antigen is unknown. These data come from a study of OX40 agonist ivuxolimab in advanced cancers. About the study: Dose-escalation patients suffered from hepatocellular carcinoma, melanoma, renal cell or head and neck cancer. Partial response was recorded in three patients: one hepatocellular carcinoma and two cutaneous melanoma cases.

This CDR3 region has 15 residues. V lost 2 bases and J 0 bases, leaving 10 bases between the germline ends. Germline CDR1 is MNHNS and CDR2 is SASEGT. Study-wide results and limits: At doses 0.1 to 3.0 mg/kg, CD4+ and CD8+ clones expanded. In a subset of nonresponders, normalized T-cell clonal expansion was also low.

Sequencing was performed with immunoSEQ multiplex PCR; in TCRdb, only in-frame clones are kept and a portion is missing. The sample yields about 86,000 clones, about 89% seen once. The chain joins TRBV6-1 to TRBJ1-1, with unresolved D. This sequence originates from an adult with an advanced solid tumor such as melanoma, head and neck, liver or kidney cancer. The sample here was CD4+ or CD8+ T cells sorted from blood, taken in a trial of the OX40 agonist ivuxolimab. The CDR3 loop is CASSEYVGMNTEAFF. CDR3 nucleotides: TGTGCCAGCAGTGAATACGTTGGGATGAACACTGAAGCTTTCTTT.